A selection of T cell receptor beta chains follows, all from one sample in a study of blood T cell repertoires in COVID-19. The data were produced by immunoSEQ multiplex PCR, yet TCRdb's version contains in-frame clones alone and is incomplete. The data contain roughly 320,000 clones, around 87% of them singletons. The sequenced sample consisted of peripheral blood. The receptors were sampled from a man in his 70s with acute or convalescent COVID-19. The CDR3 runs from the conserved cysteine through the conserved F or W. Each record gives: D gene, clone size, J gene, V gene, CDR3 DNA, CDR3 protein. D genes are given only for firm matches. Some rows have no size entry. The others give once, few or many, or a class for an expanded clone.

D: TRBD1; size: .; J: TRBJ2-3; V: TRBV28; DNA: TGTGCCAGCAGTTTAACGGACAGGGGGACAGATACGCAGTATTTT; CDR3: CASSLTDRGTDTQYF
D: TRBD2; size: .; J: TRBJ2-7; V: TRBV28; DNA: TGTGCCAGCAGGACAGCTAGCGGGATTTCCTACGAGCAGTACTTC; CDR3: CASRTASGISYEQYF
D: .; size: .; J: TRBJ1-2; V: TRBV28; DNA: TGTGCCAGCAATCCAGGAGGGAACCCGGCTAACTATGGCTACACCTTC; CDR3: CASNPGGNPANYGYTF
D: .; size: .; J: TRBJ2-1; V: TRBV7-2; DNA: TGTGCCAGCAGCCCCCAATGGGCAAGTGATGAGCAGTTCTTC; CDR3: CASSPQWASDEQFF
D: TRBD1; size: .; J: TRBJ1-5; V: TRBV10-3; DNA: TGTGCCATCAGCGACCGGGACAGGGGACCCAATCAGCCCCAGCATTTT; CDR3: CAISDRDRGPNQPQHF
D: .; size: .; J: TRBJ1-1; V: TRBV30; DNA: TGTGCCTGGAGTCCGGGACAAACTTTGAACACTGAAGCTTTCTTT; CDR3: CAWSPGQTLNTEAFF
D: .; size: few; J: TRBJ1-1; V: TRBV5-1; DNA: TGCGCCAGCAGCTTGGGGTTCAGATCGAACACTGAAGCTTTCTTT; CDR3: CASSLGFRSNTEAFF
D: TRBD1; size: .; J: TRBJ2-7; V: TRBV5-4; DNA: TGTGCCAGCAGCCGGACAGGCGACTCCTACGAGCAGTACTTC; CDR3: CASSRTGDSYEQYF
D: .; size: .; J: TRBJ1-4; V: TRBV28; DNA: TGTGCCAGCAGTTCCCAGGCCGGCCCTGCAACTAATGAAAAACTGTTTTTT; CDR3: CASSSQAGPATNEKLFF
D: TRBD2; size: few; J: TRBJ2-5; V: TRBV18; DNA: TGTGCCAGCTCACCAACTAGCGGGGGACAAGAGACCCAGTACTTC; CDR3: CASSPTSGGQETQYF
D: TRBD1; size: once; J: TRBJ2-7; V: TRBV11-1; DNA: TGTGCCAGCAGCTTAGGGGACAGTTATTCCGGGTACTTC; CDR3: CASSLGDSYSGYF